This T cell receptor beta chain was retrieved from a study of spatial heterogeneity in lung cancer (dated 2019 in TCRdb). Background on the whole study: Beta-chain transcripts were consistently detected in greater numbers than alpha-chain transcripts, which likely reflects a higher abundance of beta-chain transcripts. A strong correlation was found between TCR transcript counts in tumor regions and a T cell transcriptional module score from matched bulk RNA-seq. In the raw uncorrected reads, each unique combination of TCR and UMI appeared on average more than ten times. In non-small cell lung cancer, the study made a quantitative comparison of TCR alpha and beta repertoires among multiple tumor regions, matched nontumor lung and blood. Nonsynonymous mutation counts, determined by whole-exome sequencing of tumor tissue, were related to TCR repertoire features. Both alpha and beta chains were TCR-sequenced in samples taken at surgery, namely 220 tumor regions, 61 to 65 matched nontumor lung samples and 50 to 60 PBMC samples. Here is what the overall study found, with its caveats: Counts of ubiquitous and regional expanded TCRs correlated with counts of ubiquitous and regional nonsynonymous mutations, respectively. The tumor nonsynonymous mutation count correlated with the number of expanded intratumoral alpha and beta TCRs. Estimated TCR-seq coverage of tumor T cells was only roughly 7% for alpha chains and about 12% for beta chains. Confirming at a functional level the hypothesis that regional TCRs recognize regional mutations was considered to require additional single-cell paired TCR alpha and beta sequencing.

V has 5 bases trimmed and J has 2 bases trimmed; junction bases matching no gene number 1. Spanning cysteine to phenylalanine, the CDR3 consists of 13 amino acids. Only the CDR3 part of the read is kept: 39 bases, read in frame from the first base. The germline V gene specifies KGHSY as CDR1 and FQNENV as CDR2. There are many counts of this clonotype. Its antigen target is currently unknown. Base qualities are not at hand, and no much larger clone is one base apart. The library relied on 5' RACE. Sequencer: NextSeq 500. In the TCR library protocol, a unique molecular identifier was attached to each TCR cDNA molecule so that PCR and sequencing errors could be corrected. The authors' pipeline ran thus. Decombinator tools were used for TCR identification, UMI-based error correction and CDR3 extraction. Expanded TCRs were defined as those above a frequency of 2 per 1,000, corresponding to the top 1% of the tumor frequency distribution. Expanded tumor TCRs statistically deemed absent (corrected P<0.05) from at least one tumor region were classed as regional, and all other expanded tumor TCRs were classed as ubiquitous. Each repertoire was subsampled 100 times to 5,000 TCRs, after which Renyi diversity was computed with the R vegan package. CDR3 similarity networks were constructed using string-kernel similarity of amino acid triplets, with links drawn between CDR3s whose pairwise similarity was above 0.82. Using fastp trimming at Q25 and MiXCR clonotype assembly, TCRdb reanalyzed the public sequencing data and kept in-frame beta chains. Each entry is one CDR3 protein sequence, shown with its most common DNA and genes. These V and J calls originate from TCRdb's pipeline instead of the authors' own analysis. In this sample the table shows 18,000 or so distinct CDR3 sequences, 7% of which occur a single time. 20% to 25% of the sample comes from the top ten.

The meaning of the sample's time point label: sample taken at primary tumor resection. Donors were some 67 patients with early-stage, untreated non-small cell lung cancer from the lung TRACERx cohort. TCR sequencing used whole RNA extracted from tumor and nontumor lung tissue, or from cryopreserved PBMC samples, without cell sorting. Patients were selected for TCR sequencing only if sufficient RNA was available from at least two tumor regions. Before being selected, tumor and adjacent nontumor lung specimens were reviewed by a lung pathologist. This chain is built from TRBV16 and TRBJ2-5; TRBD1 matches 8 bases in the middle. The TCR originated in a female donor with early-stage non-small cell lung cancer. The specimen comprised lung tumor tissue, sampled at surgery. The DNA sequence is as follows: TGTGCCAGCAGCGACAGGGGTCAAGAGACCCAGTACTTC. This codes for CASSDRGQETQYF.